What follows are 4 T cell receptor beta chains derived from one specimen sequenced in a study of blood T cell repertoires in COVID-19. TCRdb keeps only in-frame clones here, not all; method: immunoSEQ multiplex PCR. The sample yields around 500,000 clones, 80% to 90% seen once. The sample consisted of peripheral blood. These receptors were collected from a human donor in a cohort sampled during active COVID-19.

The chain uses TRBV24-1 and TRBJ2-1; D is unclear. The germline V gene encodes CDR1 KGHDR and CDR2 SFDVKD. The CDR3 length is 15 residues. V gave up 3 bases and J gave up 4 bases, with 12 bases separating them. In DNA, the CDR3 is TGTGCCACCAGTGATGTCTCAGATATTTACAATGAGCAGTTCTTC. Encoded protein: CATSDVSDIYNEQFF.

The chain carries TRBV3-1 (or the pseudogene TRBV3-2) and TRBJ1-5, with D possibly TRBD1 on 6 matching bases. CDR3 length equals 15 residues. Germline assignment: CDR1 LGHDT and CDR2 YNNKEL (reference sequence). V gave up 5 bases and J gave up 2 bases, with 13 bases separating them. CDR3 sequence reads: CASSGGANGNQPQHF. Here the CDR3 DNA reads TGTGCCAGCAGCGGGGGGGCGAACGGCAATCAGCCCCAGCATTTT.

This chain links TRBV5-4 with TRBJ2-1; tentative D call: TRBD1 (6 bases). V was cut by 0 bases and J by 5 bases, with 12 bases left in between. CDR1 and CDR2 (germline): SGHNT, YYREEE (reference sequence). The CDR3 totals 15 residues. The CDR3 sequence: CASSLAGTGNNEQFF. Here the CDR3 DNA reads TGTGCCAGCAGCTTGGCTGGCACAGGGAACAATGAGCAGTTCTTC. Full variable domain (remainder filled in from reference TRBV5-4 and TRBJ2-1): ETGVTQSPTHLIKTRGQQVTLRCSSQSGHNTVSWYQQALGQGPQFIFQYYREEENGRGNFPPRFSGLQFPNYSSELNVNALELDDSALYLCASSLAGTGNNEQFFGPGTRLTVL.

This chain joins TRBV28 and TRBJ1-4; D is uncertain. Trimming took off 4 bases at V and 6 bases at J, with 6 bases between the two ends. The V gene's germline CDR1 is MDHEN and CDR2 SYDVKM. The CDR3 consists of 12 residues. The CDR3 coding sequence is TGTGCCAGCAGTTCACGGGATGAAAAACTGTTTTTT. Encoded protein: CASSSRDEKLFF.